These 19 T cell receptor beta chains originate from one sample sequenced in a study of technical replicates of blood from several donors. Assay: immunoSEQ multiplex PCR; the TCRdb copy retains only in-frame clones and omits some. This sample has some 60,000 clones, with about 87% found just once. The specimen sequenced was PBMCs. The receptors derive from a human donor in good health. Some clones in this sample may be carry-over from other donors' samples.

The V gene is TRBV4-3, the J gene TRBJ2-5; no definite D call. Trimming pared 0 bases from V and 6 bases from J, leaving 11 bases between. Germline V gives CDR1 LGHNA, CDR2 YSLEER. The length of the CDR3 is 14 residues. In DNA form, the CDR3 reads TGCGCCAGCAGCCAAGATCGAGGTATTAAGACCCAGTACTTC. It specifies CASSQDRGIKTQYF.

The rearrangement joins TRBV9 to TRBJ2-2, with D possibly TRBD2 on 6 matching bases. Germline CDR1 is SGDLS and CDR2 is YYNGEE. The CDR3 has 16 amino acids. V shed 4 bases and J shed 1 base, with 14 bases lying between them. This CDR3 reads CASSRNAGRNTGELFF. The CDR3 region has the DNA TGTGCCAGCAGCCGTAACGCGGGGCGGAACACCGGGGAGCTGTTTTTT.

The table lists this clone with a count of one. V is TRBV9 and J is TRBJ2-1, with D possibly TRBD2 on 6 matching bases. With 0 bases removed from V and 10 bases from J, the gap between germline ends came to 11 bases. The CDR3 extends over 13 amino acids. Germline V lookup: CDR1 SGDLS, CDR2 YYNGEE. CDR3 DNA sequence: TGTGCCAGCAGCGTAGGAGGAGGGTGGGAGCAGTTCTTC. Its protein product is CASSVGGGWEQFF.

V gene TRBV13 combines with J gene TRBJ2-5; no reliable D call. Trimming removed 5 bases from V and 3 bases from J, with 4 bases in between. Germline-derived CDR1 and CDR2 are PRHDT and FYEKMQ (reference sequence). The CDR3 loop spans 11 amino acids. CDR3 bases: TGTGCCAGCAGCATCAAAGAGACCCAGTACTTC. The encoded protein is CASSIKETQYF.

The chain combines TRBV4-1 with TRBJ1-2, with 10 bases aligning to TRBD1. The length of the CDR3 is 16 residues. Trimming took 3 bases from V and 6 from J; bases not matched to a gene: 10. Germline V gives CDR1 MGHRA, CDR2 YSYEKL. This chain's CDR3 is CASSQELAGTGDGYTF. Written as DNA, the CDR3 is TGCGCCAGCAGCCAGGAGCTGGCTGGGACAGGGGATGGCTACACCTTC.

The chain couples TRBV2 to TRBJ2-1; TRBD2 matches 12 bases. The CDR3 totals 18 residues. V lost 3 bases, J lost 5 bases, and 11 bases stayed unmatched. Germline V gene sequence: CDR1 SNHLY, CDR2 FYNNEI. For the CDR3, the DNA is TGTGCCAGCAGTGATCCGAGGAGACTAGCGGGAGCCCACAATGAGCAGTTCTTC. Translation gives CASSDPRRLAGAHNEQFF.

V gene TRBV2 combines with J gene TRBJ1-1; D is undetermined. Germline lookup yields CDR1 SNHLY and CDR2 FYNNEI. V gave up 4 bases and J gave up 1 base, with 22 bases separating them. The CDR3 totals 18 residues. The DNA for the CDR3 is TGTGCCAGCAGTGTCTACCCGCGGGCAGAAAAAAGGAACACTGAAGCTTTCTTT. The encoded protein is CASSVYPRAEKRNTEAFF.

The CDR3 sequence is CASSLRGAANEKLFF. The CDR3 bases are TGCGCCAGCAGCTTACGTGGAGCAGCTAATGAAAAACTGTTTTTT. J is TRBJ1-4 and V is TRBV5-1; no clear D. Germline V gene sequence: CDR1 SGHRS, CDR2 YFSETQ. This CDR3 contains 15 residues. V dropped 2 bases and J dropped 3 bases, with 11 bases sitting between them.

The count of this clone is one. The chain couples TRBV30 to TRBJ2-1, with 7 nucleotides matching TRBD2. Unmatched junction bases numbered 11, after V lost 2 bases and J lost 10 bases. This CDR3 has 14 amino acids. Germline CDR1 is GTSNPN and CDR2 is SVGIG (reference sequence). The CDR3: CAWSLAVGLVEQFF. DNA for the CDR3: TGTGCCTGGAGTCTAGCGGTGGGTCTCGTCGAGCAGTTCTTC.

V is TRBV9 and J is TRBJ2-4, with 15 nucleotides matching TRBD2. CDR1 SGDLS and CDR2 YYNGEE come from the germline V gene. There are 22 residues in the CDR3. J was trimmed by 3 bases and V by 3 bases; bases with no gene match: 19. CDR3: CASSEGLPGLAGGPRGKNIQYF. For the CDR3, the DNA is TGTGCCAGCAGCGAGGGACTTCCGGGACTAGCGGGGGGTCCCCGTGGCAAAAACATTCAGTACTTC.

Only one count was recorded for this clone. One end of the junction is discordant with germline, which a read error may explain. The rearrangement joins TRBV19 to TRBJ2-5, with D possibly TRBD2 on 6 matching bases. Germline loops: CDR1 LNHDA, CDR2 SQIVND (reference sequence). There are 14 residues in the CDR3. This CDR3 is CASSVVGTHVPPHF. CDR3 nucleotide sequence: TGTGCCAGTAGTGTTGTGGGGACTCATGTCCCCCCCCACTTC.

Concerning this clone itself: The sample carries other DNA sequences with the same CDR3. The chain uses TRBV5-1 and TRBJ1-2; D is unclear. Germline CDR1 reads SGHRS; CDR2 reads YFSETQ. The CDR3 spans 13 residues. V lost 2 bases, J lost 1 base, and 6 bases lay in between. CDR3 sequence (DNA): TGCGCCAGCAGCTTTGGCAGTAACTATGGCTACACCTTC. It yields the protein CASSFGSNYGYTF. The full variable domain, with the rest looked up from reference TRBV5-1 and TRBJ1-2, is KAGVTQTPRYLIKTRGQQVTLSCSPISGHRSVSWYQQTPGQGLQFLFEYFSETQRNKGNFPGRFSGRQFSNSRSEMNVSTLELGDSALYLCASSFGSNYGYTFGSGTRLTVV.

V is TRBV6-5 and J is TRBJ2-7; possible D gene TRBD1, 6 bases. CDR1 is MNHEY and CDR2 is SVGAGI in the germline V gene. The CDR3 is made up of 11 amino acids. V gave up 5 bases and J gave up 4 bases, with 6 bases separating them. CDR3 sequence (DNA): TGTGCCAGCAGTGACAGGTACGAGCAGTACTTC. Encoded protein: CASSDRYEQYF.

This clone appeared once. The V gene is TRBV18, the J gene TRBJ1-4; a possible D gene is TRBD1 (6 bases). V shed 5 bases and J shed 8 bases, with 15 bases lying between them. This CDR3 has 14 residues. Germline-derived CDR1 and CDR2 are KGHSH and LQKENI. CDR3 DNA sequence: TGTGCCAGCTCATCGCAGGGGCTTGGGGAAAAACTGTTTTTT. Protein: CASSSQGLGEKLFF.

The count of this clone is one. This sequence joins TRBV5-6 and TRBJ1-3; D is perhaps TRBD1 (6 bases). In germline, CDR1 is SGHDT, CDR2 YYEEEE. The CDR3 spans 14 residues. Between the trimmed V and J ends, which lost 5 bases and 2 bases, there was a span of 11 bases. This CDR3 is CASRWGGPGNTIYF. The CDR3 region has the DNA TGTGCCAGCAGATGGGGGGGGCCTGGAAACACCATATATTTT.

The chain has TRBV10-2 and TRBJ2-5, with 8 positions matching TRBD2. The V segment lost 3 bases and the J segment 5 bases; nucleotides outside the gene matches: 11. The germline V gene has CDR1 WSHSY and CDR2 SAAADI. This CDR3 region has 16 residues. The CDR3 spells CASSETGTRYGETQYF. The CDR3 DNA reads as TGCGCCAGCAGTGAAACCGGGACTAGGTACGGGGAGACCCAGTACTTC.

This sequence joins TRBV6-4 and TRBJ2-5; 11 bases are a match to TRBD1. After removal of 4 bases from V and 4 bases from J, the junction contained 5 bases not matched to a gene. The V gene's germline CDR1 is MRHNA and CDR2 SNTAGT. The CDR3 length is 15 residues. The CDR3 region is CASSGRTGGPETQYF. The DNA of the CDR3 is TGTGCCAGCAGTGGCAGGACAGGGGGCCCAGAGACCCAGTACTTC.

This rearrangement joins TRBV7-9 to TRBJ2-3, with TRBD2 matching over 15 bases. The CDR3 has 17 residues. The germline CDR1 and CDR2 sequences are SEHNR and FQNEAQ (reference sequence). With 0 bases clipped from V and 5 bases from J, the junction kept 3 bases outside the gene matches. The CDR3 DNA reads TGTGCCAGCAGCTTAGCGGGACTAGCGGGAGGAATAGATACGCAGTATTTT. Translation gives CASSLAGLAGGIDTQYF.

This clone was seen only once. The chain carries TRBV4-3 and TRBJ2-7, with 7 bases that match TRBD2. This CDR3 has 15 residues. The ends lost 0 bases at V and 7 bases at J; junction bases unmatched: 9. Per germline, CDR1 LGHNA and CDR2 YSLEER. CDR3 sequence: CASSQDAGDPEEQYF. As DNA, the CDR3 is TGCGCCAGCAGCCAAGATGCGGGAGATCCGGAAGAGCAGTACTTC.